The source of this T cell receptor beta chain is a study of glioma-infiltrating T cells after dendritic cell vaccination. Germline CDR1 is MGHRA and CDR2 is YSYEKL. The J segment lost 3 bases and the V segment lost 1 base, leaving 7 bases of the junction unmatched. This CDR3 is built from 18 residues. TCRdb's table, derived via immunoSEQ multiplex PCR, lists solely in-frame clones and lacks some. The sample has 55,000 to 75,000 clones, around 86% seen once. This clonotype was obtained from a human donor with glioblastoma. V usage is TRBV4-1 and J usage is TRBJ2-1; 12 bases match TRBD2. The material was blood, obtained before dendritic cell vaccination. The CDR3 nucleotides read TGCGCCAGCAGCCAAGCAACTAGCGGGGGGATCAACTACAATGAGCAGTTCTTC. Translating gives CASSQATSGGINYNEQFF.